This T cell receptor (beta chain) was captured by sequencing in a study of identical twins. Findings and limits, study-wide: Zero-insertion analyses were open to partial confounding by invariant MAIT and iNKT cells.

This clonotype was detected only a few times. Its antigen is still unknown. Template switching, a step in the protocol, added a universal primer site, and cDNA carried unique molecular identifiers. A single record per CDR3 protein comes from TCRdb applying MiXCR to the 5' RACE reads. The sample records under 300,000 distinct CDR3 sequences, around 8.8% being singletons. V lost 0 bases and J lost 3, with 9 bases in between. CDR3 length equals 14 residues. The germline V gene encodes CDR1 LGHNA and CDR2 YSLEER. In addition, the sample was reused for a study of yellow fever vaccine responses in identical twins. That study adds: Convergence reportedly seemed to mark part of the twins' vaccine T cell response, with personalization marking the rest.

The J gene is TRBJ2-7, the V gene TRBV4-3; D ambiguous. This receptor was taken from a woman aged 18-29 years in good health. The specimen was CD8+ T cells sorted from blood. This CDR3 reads CASSQEGWGYEQYF. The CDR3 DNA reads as TGCGCCAGCAGCCAAGAGGGGTGGGGCTACGAGCAGTACTTC.